Listed here are 9 T cell receptor beta chains from one sample, sequenced in a study of pediatric ulcerative colitis. During colonoscopy, one to two rectal pinch biopsies were collected. Only in-frame clones appear in the TCRdb table, and some are missing; sequencing was by immunoSEQ multiplex PCR. The repertoire consists of 40,000 to 60,000 clones, with more than 60% occurring once and the leading ten covering about 4%. Sequencing was performed on gut tissue. The receptors derive from a girl between 10 and 17 years old with moderate ulcerative colitis.

The rearrangement uses TRBV18 and TRBJ2-1; 12 bases match TRBD2. The CDR3 spans 16 residues. Germline V CDR1 and CDR2: KGHSH, LQKENI. V lost 6 bases and J lost 7; bases outside the gene matches: 10. The CDR3 sequence: CASSPSLAGGGNEQFF. The CDR3 DNA reads TGTGCCAGCTCGCCCTCACTAGCGGGAGGAGGGAATGAGCAGTTCTTC.

The chain is built from TRBV30 and TRBJ2-3; either TRBD1 or TRBD2 may supply D (5 bases each). CDR1 is GTSNPN, CDR2 SVGIG, per germline (reference sequence). V gave up 1 base and J gave up 3 bases, with 14 bases separating them. This CDR3 comprises 15 residues. The CDR3 region is CAWSAGQGETDTQYF. CDR3 DNA sequence: TGTGCCTGGAGTGCGGGGCAGGGAGAGACAGATACGCAGTATTTT.

By sample fraction, this clone is medium-sized. V is TRBV7-6 and J is TRBJ2-1; no clear D gene. V shed 3 bases and J shed 6 bases, with 6 bases lying between them. CDR1 and CDR2 (germline): SGHVS, FNYEAQ. The length of the CDR3 is 12 residues. The CDR3: CASSFTSNEQFF. The CDR3 nucleotides read TGTGCCAGCAGCTTCACATCCAATGAGCAGTTCTTC.

This sequence joins TRBV7-9 and TRBJ2-7; 9 nucleotides align to TRBD1. The germline CDR1 and CDR2 sequences are SEHNR and FQNEAQ (reference sequence). The CDR3 contains 13 residues. V dropped 4 bases and J dropped 6; count of bases not matched to a gene: 4. For the CDR3, the DNA is TGTGCCAGCAGCTCGGGGACAGGGCGCGAGCAGTACTTC. Its translation: CASSSGTGREQYF.

This clone appeared a single time. This chain joins TRBV5-1 and TRBJ2-7, with unresolved D. The CDR3 contains 14 residues. The V end lost 4 bases, the J end lost 4 bases, and 15 bases lay between the germline ends. CDR1 is SGHRS, CDR2 YFSETQ, per germline. CDR3 loop: CASSPGVSEYEQYF. CDR3 sequence (DNA): TGCGCCAGCAGCCCCGGAGTGAGTGAATACGAGCAGTACTTC.

The chain couples TRBV7-8 to TRBJ2-7, with 7 nucleotides matching TRBD1. The CDR3 extends over 15 amino acids. V lost 0 bases to trimming and J lost 5 bases; unmatched junction nucleotides: 7. CDR1 is SGHVS and CDR2 is FQNEAQ in the germline V gene. The CDR3 DNA sequence: TGTGCCAGCAGCTTAGCCAGACAGGGTAGGCACGAGCAGTACTTC. As protein: CASSLARQGRHEQYF.

This sequence joins TRBV7-9 and TRBJ2-7; tentatively, D is TRBD2 (6 bases). V lost 1 base and J lost 7, with 11 bases in between. The CDR3 loop spans 13 amino acids. Looked up from germline, CDR1 is SEHNR and CDR2 is FQNEAQ (reference sequence). The CDR3 protein is CASSLGGEREQYF. The CDR3 DNA is TGTGCCAGCAGCTTAGGCGGGGAGCGGGAGCAGTACTTC.

This clone was found once. The gene calls are TRBV5-1 and TRBJ2-7; tentative D call: TRBD1 (6 bases). Between the trimmed V and J ends, which lost 8 bases and 6 bases, there was a span of 18 bases. The CDR3 spans 13 residues. Germline CDR1 reads SGHRS; CDR2 reads YFSETQ. The CDR3 loop reads CASEAPGTFEQYF. The CDR3 region has the DNA TGCGCCAGTGAGGCTCCCGGGACATTCGAGCAGTACTTC.

The gene calls are TRBV6-5 and TRBJ2-6, with D possibly TRBD1 on 5 matching bases. Germline CDR1 and CDR2: MNHEY and SVGAGI. This CDR3 is built from 16 residues. V was clipped by 4 bases and J by 1 base, with 11 bases between them. The CDR3 DNA is TGTGCCAGCAGTTCCGCCAGGGAATCTGGGGCCAACGTCCTGACTTTC. Translated, it gives CASSSARESGANVLTF.